The rows below give T cell receptor beta chains drawn from one sample of a study of blood T cell repertoires in COVID-19. Clones were read by immunoSEQ multiplex PCR, and TCRdb kept only the in-frame ones, dropping some. The sample has around 190,000 clones, about 85% seen once. Sample: peripheral blood. The receptors originated from a woman aged 55-75 years with acute or convalescent COVID-19. Each CDR3 is given with its conserved first and last residue. D genes are given only for firm matches. Where a row states a size, it is once, few, many or the class of an expanded clone; other rows omit it.

j_call | v_call | d_call | clone_size | cdr3_nt | cdr3_aa
TRBJ2-7 | TRBV12-3/TRBV12-4 | NA | NA | TGTGCCAGCAGCCTTACTAACCAGCAGTACTTC | CASSLTNQQYF
TRBJ2-3 | TRBV19 | TRBD2 | NA | TGTGCCAGTAGTATTGGACTAGGGTTGGATACGCAGTATTTT | CASSIGLGLDTQYF
TRBJ1-2 | TRBV3-1/TRBV3-2 | TRBD1 | NA | TGTGCCAGCAGCCAAGAGAAGACAGGGCCCTATGGCTACACCTTC | CASSQEKTGPYGYTF
TRBJ2-5 | TRBV27 | TRBD2 | NA | TGTGCCAGCAGACTAGCGGGAGGGCTGGGAGAGACCCAGTACTTC | CASRLAGGLGETQYF
TRBJ1-5 | TRBV19 | TRBD1 | NA | TGTGCCAGTAGTCCTGACAGGGGGATTAGCAATCAGCCCCAGCATTTT | CASSPDRGISNQPQHF
TRBJ1-2 | TRBV29-1 | NA | once | TGCAGCGTTGAATTAGTCTATGGCTACACCTTC | CSVELVYGYTF
TRBJ1-2 | TRBV29-1 | TRBD1 | NA | TGCAGCGTCACAGGGGATTCTAACTATGGCTACACCTTC | CSVTGDSNYGYTF
TRBJ1-6 | TRBV11-2 | TRBD1 | NA | TGTGCCAGCACGCAGGAGGCAACAGGGGATTCACCCCTCCACTTT | CASTQEATGDSPLHF
TRBJ2-3 | TRBV7-2 | TRBD2 | NA | TGTGCCAGCAGCTTAGGGGGGGGTTTAGCAGATACGCAGTATTTT | CASSLGGGLADTQYF
TRBJ2-7 | TRBV11-2 | TRBD2 | NA | TGTGCCAGCAGCTTAGGGCTAGCGGGAGATAAGCAGTACTTC | CASSLGLAGDKQYF
TRBJ1-4 | TRBV28 | NA | NA | TGTGCCAGCAGTTCCCCTCAGGGGACTAATGAAAAACTGTTTTTT | CASSSPQGTNEKLFF
TRBJ2-1 | TRBV6-6 | TRBD1 | once | TGTGCCAGCAGTCCAGGACAGGGGTCTTCCCTTTACAATGAGCAGTTCTTC | CASSPGQGSSLYNEQFF
TRBJ2-2 | TRBV27 | TRBD2 | NA | TGTGCCAGCAGCCAACTAGCGGGGGTCTTCGGGGAGCTGTTTTTT | CASSQLAGVFGELFF
TRBJ2-1 | TRBV4-1 | NA | NA | TGCGCCAGCAGCCAAGCACTAGCACCATTCTCCTACAATGAGCAGTTCTTC | CASSQALAPFSYNEQFF